This T cell receptor (beta chain) was retrieved from a study of T cells in Graves' hyperthyroidism and ophthalmopathy. Germline V gene sequence: CDR1 SGHNT, CDR2 YYREEE (reference sequence). CDR3 length equals 16 residues. The study's findings and limits: The model anticipated ophthalmopathy a median about six months pre-onset. Blood also contained most expanded thyroid clonotypes above 0.001.

Concerning this clonotype itself: Its target is not known. A junction boundary mismatches the germline segment, possibly from a read error.

TCR beta CDR3 region amplification was performed from RNA transcripts. HTBI primers drove first-round RT-PCR of the TCR CDR3. TCRdb itself ran the multiplex PCR reads through MiXCR, one entry per CDR3 protein. Found here are roughly 350,000 distinct CDR3 sequences, about 14% of them singletons; the top ten hold 20%. This sample holds PBMCs from 9.5 to 10 ml fresh peripheral blood. This sequence joins TRBV5-4 and TRBJ2-2; D uncertain. The sequence was obtained from a woman aged 25 to 39 with Graves' ophthalmopathy. Sequencing input: blood. CDR3 in DNA: TGTGCCAGCAGCTCCTTCCAGTCCCAGAACTCCGGGGAGCTGTTTTTT. It specifies CASSSFQSQNSGELFF.